The 8 T cell receptor beta chains below come from one sample, sequenced in a study of blood T cell repertoires in COVID-19. The protocol was immunoSEQ multiplex PCR, while the TCRdb copy is restricted to in-frame clones and leaves out a portion. The data contain 150,000 to 200,000 clones, approximately 83% of them singletons. The sequenced sample was peripheral blood. Every receptor here comes from a human donor with acute or convalescent COVID-19. The donor label of this sample is uncertain.

J is TRBJ1-1 and V is TRBV19, with D unresolved. The germline V gene has CDR1 LNHDA and CDR2 SQIVND (reference sequence). Trimming removed 3 bases from V and 1 base from J, with 9 bases in between. CDR3 size: 14 residues. CDR3 nucleotide sequence: TGTGCCAGTAGTATGGGCCAGAGGAACACTGAAGCTTTCTTT. Amino acid sequence: CASSMGQRNTEAFF.

CDR3 region: CASSKVSGQSQETQYF. CDR3 nucleotide sequence: TGTGCCAGTAGTAAGGTCTCGGGACAGTCCCAAGAGACCCAGTACTTC. The rearrangement joins TRBV19 to TRBJ2-5, with 7 bases matching TRBD1. J gave up 1 base and V 4 bases, and 9 bases lay outside the gene matches. The CDR3 has 16 residues. Germline V gene lookup returns CDR1 LNHDA and CDR2 SQIVND (reference sequence).

The CDR3 DNA follows: TGCGCCCTGGGTCGGGGGAACACCGGGGAGCTGTTTTTT. Translating gives CALGRGNTGELFF. The V gene is TRBV23-1, the J gene TRBJ2-2; TRBD2 might be the D (5 bases). TRBV23-1 is an open reading frame whose function is uncertain. The CDR3 loop spans 13 amino acids. Trimming took 11 bases from V and 1 from J, leaving 11 bases between them.

CDR3 coding DNA: TGCGCCAGCAGCTTGGATGGGACAGATAATCAGCCCCAGCATTTT. It encodes CASSLDGTDNQPQHF. The V gene is TRBV5-1, the J gene TRBJ1-5; 7 bases align to TRBD1. The V gene's germline CDR1 is SGHRS and CDR2 YFSETQ. This CDR3 comprises 15 residues. The V segment lost 0 bases and the J segment 4 bases; nucleotides outside the gene matches: 4.

CDR3 amino acids: CASGTAPNTEAFF. CDR3 bases: TGTGCCAGTGGGACAGCGCCGAACACTGAAGCTTTCTTT. The V and J genes are TRBV19 and TRBJ1-1; TRBD1 agrees at 7 bases. Germline values: CDR1 LNHDA, CDR2 SQIVND (reference sequence). Unmatched junction bases numbered 4, after V lost 8 bases and J lost 1 base. The CDR3 length is 13 residues. Filled out from reference TRBV19 and TRBJ1-1, the complete variable domain reads DGGITQSPKYLFRKEGQNVTLSCEQNLNHDAMYWYRQDPGQGLRLIYYSQIVNDFQKGDIAEGYSVSREKKESFPLTVTSAQKNPTAFYLCASGTAPNTEAFFGQGTRLTVV.

The chain combines TRBV7-3 with TRBJ1-2; 10 bases are a match to TRBD1. This CDR3 is 15 amino acids long. V shed 3 bases and J 3 bases; nucleotides not matched to a gene: 4. The germline CDR1 and CDR2 sequences are SGHTA and FQGTGA. Here the CDR3 reads CASSLWDRGDYGYTF. Here the CDR3 DNA reads TGTGCCAGCAGCTTGTGGGACAGGGGCGACTATGGCTACACCTTC.

This clone was recorded only once. The chain has TRBV19 and TRBJ1-4; D may be TRBD1 (6 bases). Looked up from germline, CDR1 is LNHDA and CDR2 is SQIVND (reference sequence). The CDR3 extends over 15 amino acids. Trimming removed 6 bases at V and 9 bases at J, with 20 bases between. In DNA, the CDR3 is TGTGCCAGTAGCATCACAGGGACGAGGGGCAAAAAACTGTTTTTT. It yields the protein CASSITGTRGKKLFF.

The chain uses TRBV30 and TRBJ1-4, with a tentative D call TRBD1 (6 bases). This CDR3 comprises 14 residues. Germline V gives CDR1 GTSNPN, CDR2 SVGIG (reference sequence). V dropped 5 bases and J dropped 5 bases, with 15 bases sitting between them. This CDR3 reads CAWSPGTRNEKLFF. The CDR3 region has the DNA TGTGCCTGGTCCCCCGGGACAAGGAATGAAAAACTGTTTTTT.